This TCR beta chain was documented in a study of OX40 agonist ivuxolimab in advanced cancers. About the full investigation: Ivuxolimab, which targeted the costimulatory receptor OX40 (CD134), was an agonistic, fully human IgG2 monoclonal antibody. The paper reports the monotherapy dose-escalation portion (N ≈ 50 patients) of the phase I ivuxolimab trial. Of the roughly 52 patients in dose escalation, around 19 had hepatocellular carcinoma, some 15 had melanoma, 9 had renal cell carcinoma and 9 had head and neck cancer. The dose-escalation cohort was approximately 83% male with a mean age of approximately 60 years, ranging from roughly 23 to 79. Prior anti-PD-1, anti-PD-L1 or anti-CTLA-4 therapy was permitted, and checkpoint inhibitors had been received by roughly 40% of dose-escalation patients. Intravenous ivuxolimab was administered to patients every 2 weeks at six dose levels: 0.01, 0.1, 0.3, 1.5, 3 and 10 mg/kg. Partial responses occurred in three dose-escalation patients: two with cutaneous melanoma and one with hepatocellular carcinoma. Peripheral TCRbeta sequencing was intended to test whether TCR sequence diversity was altered and clonal T-cell expansion was caused by ivuxolimab.

The CDR3 sequence holds 13 residues, the cysteine and phenylalanine included. Of the read, only the CDR3 DNA is kept; its 39 bases are in frame from base 1. Sequences MNHEY (CDR1) and SMNVEV (CDR2) are obtained from the germline V gene (reference sequence). Trimming removed 4 bases from V and 1 base from J, leaving 7 bases between the germline ends. Patients with autoimmune disease history or receiving systemic immunosuppression were excluded from the trial. Peripheral blood for TCR sequencing was collected from all dose cohorts at baseline, on cycle 4 day 1, and on cycle 7 day 1. Samples were obtained from an open-label, multicenter, first-in-human phase I dose-escalation trial of ivuxolimab. Adults with locally advanced or metastatic melanoma, renal cell, hepatocellular, or head and neck squamous cell carcinoma were enrolled in the trial. CD4+ and CD8+ T cells were sorted separately from peripheral blood before TCR sequencing.

As regards this clone: No cognate antigen has been identified for it. No base quality values were provided; no much bigger clone lies one nucleotide off.

Genomic DNA was extracted from sorted cells for sequencing of the TCRbeta CDR3 region. The immunoSEQ Assay was used to sequence the TCRbeta CDR3 regions. TCRdb provides this immuneACCESS table in a form limited to in-frame rearrangements. Some clones are lacking; in checked studies, under half of them reflect an unresolved V gene, and why the rest are absent is not known. This sample lists some 76,000 clones; about 94% were detected once. The ten largest clones capture 6% to 8% of the sample. What the study reported, not specific to this receptor: In the 0.1-3.0 mg/kg groups, partial responders were among the patients with the lowest normalized peripheral clonal expansion, particularly in CD8+ T cells. The antigen specificity of the clonally expanded peripheral T cells was not determined. After ivuxolimab, expanded clones were on average more numerous among CD8+ T cells than among CD4+ T cells. Low levels of normalized T-cell clonal expansion were also seen in some patients who did not respond. At doses of 0.1 to 3.0 mg/kg, clonal expansion of both CD4+ and CD8+ T cells in blood was seen between baseline and week 6.

The chain joins TRBV27 to TRBJ1-2; too little of a D gene remains to name it. The sequenced sample was CD4+ or CD8+ T cells sorted from blood, obtained in a trial of the OX40 agonist ivuxolimab. The sequence came from an adult with an advanced solid tumor such as melanoma, head and neck, liver or kidney cancer. The CDR3: CASSSGFNYGYTF. The bases are TGTGCCAGCAGTTCCGGATTTAACTATGGCTACACCTTC.